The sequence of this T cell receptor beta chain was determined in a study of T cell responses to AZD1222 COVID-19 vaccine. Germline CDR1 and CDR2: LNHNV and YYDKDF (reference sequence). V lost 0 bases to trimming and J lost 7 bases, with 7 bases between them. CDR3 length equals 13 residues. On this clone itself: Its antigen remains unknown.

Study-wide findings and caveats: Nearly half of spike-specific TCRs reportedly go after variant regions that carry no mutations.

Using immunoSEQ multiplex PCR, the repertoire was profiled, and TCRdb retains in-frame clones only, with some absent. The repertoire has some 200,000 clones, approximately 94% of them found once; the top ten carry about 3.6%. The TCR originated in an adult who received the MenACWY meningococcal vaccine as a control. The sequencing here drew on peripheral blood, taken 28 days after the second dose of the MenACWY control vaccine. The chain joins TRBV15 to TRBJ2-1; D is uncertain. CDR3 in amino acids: CATSRDLWNEQFF. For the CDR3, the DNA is TGTGCCACCAGCAGAGATCTATGGAATGAGCAGTTCTTC.